The sequence of this T cell receptor beta chain was determined in a study of OX40 agonist ivuxolimab in advanced cancers. Across the study: In this trial design, patients received ivuxolimab intravenously at 0.01 to 10 mg/kg every 2 weeks. At 82.7% male, the cohort had a mean age of 60 years, ranging from about 20 to 80. Three patients had partial responses: one hepatocellular carcinoma, two cutaneous melanoma.

The germline V gene encodes CDR1 LGHNA and CDR2 YNFKEQ. With 0 bases removed from V and 5 bases from J, the gap between germline ends came to 13 bases. The CDR3 runs to 15 residues. TCRdb keeps only in-frame clones here, not all; method: immunoSEQ multiplex PCR. Of about 70,000 clones listed, 80% to 90% are singletons. Any history of autoimmune disease or systemic immunosuppression disqualified patients. This TCR was recovered from an adult with an advanced solid tumor such as melanoma, head and neck, liver or kidney cancer. Sequenced material: CD4+ or CD8+ T cells sorted from blood, taken in a trial of the OX40 agonist ivuxolimab. This chain joins TRBV4-2 and TRBJ1-2; D is ambiguous. The CDR3 loop is CASSQDKTVPYGYTF. CDR3 sequence (DNA): TGTGCCAGCAGCCAAGATAAAACAGTTCCTTATGGCTACACCTTC.